A selection of T cell receptor beta chains follows, all from one sample in a study of regulatory T cells in long-lasting Graves disease. TCRdb redid the calling of the multiplex PCR reads with MiXCR, one entry per CDR3 protein. This sample has hundreds of thousands of distinct CDR3 sequences, with under 25% found just once. Specimen: peripheral blood mononuclear cells (PBMCs), collected when the disease was refractory, from a patient treated with antithyroid drugs. Receptors originate from a female donor with Graves disease. Each CDR3 is given with its conserved first and last residue. D genes are given only for firm matches. Size tells how often a clone was seen (once, few, many) or the class of an expanded clone, and some rows leave it out.

TRBJ2-5	TRBV27	many	NA	CASSLSAGATETQYF	TGTGCCAGCAGTTTATCGGCTGGAGCCACCGAGACCCAGTACTTC
TRBJ1-2	TRBV4-3	NA	NA	CASSQEGFNGGYTF	TGCGCCAGCAGCCAAGAGGGGTTTAACGGTGGCTACACCTTC
TRBJ1-1	TRBV30	NA	NA	CAWRTTGNTEAFF	TGTGCCTGGAGGACAACAGGGAACACTGAAGCTTTCTTT
TRBJ2-1	TRBV28	NA	NA	CASTTVGGLSYNEQFF	TGTGCCAGCACCACAGTGGGCGGTCTGTCCTACAATGAGCAGTTCTTC
TRBJ2-7	TRBV6-2/TRBV6-3	many	NA	CASSEGDAYEQYF	TGTGCCAGCAGCGAAGGGGACGCCTACGAGCAGTACTTC
TRBJ2-1	TRBV28	NA	NA	CASSLQPTRHSTREQFF	TGTGCCAGCAGTTTGCAACCGACGAGACACTCCACAAGGGAGCAGTTCTTC
TRBJ2-7	TRBV28	many	TRBD2	CASGPGLAGQYEQYF	TGTGCCAGCGGACCGGGACTAGCGGGACAGTACGAGCAGTACTTC
TRBJ2-1	TRBV5-1	few	TRBD1	CASSRGQIVNEQFF	TGCGCCAGCAGCCGGGGACAGATTGTTAATGAGCAGTTCTTC
TRBJ2-1	TRBV4-2	NA	TRBD1	CASSGTGFNEQFF	TGTGCCAGCAGCGGGACAGGGTTCAATGAGCAGTTCTTC
TRBJ2-7	TRBV15	many	NA	CATSRETGTSYEQYF	TGTGCCACCAGCAGAGAGACAGGTACCTCCTACGAGCAGTACTTC
TRBJ2-1	TRBV19	NA	TRBD1	CASTRGGWGEQFF	TGTGCCAGTACTAGAGGGGGCTGGGGTGAGCAGTTCTTC
TRBJ2-1	TRBV28	NA	TRBD2	CASSPSAGTSYNEQFF	TGTGCCAGCAGTCCTTCAGCCGGGACTAGCTACAATGAGCAGTTCTTC
TRBJ2-7	TRBV13	many	NA	CASSPGLGDYEQYF	TGTGCCAGCAGCCCGGGACTGGGGGACTACGAGCAGTACTTC
TRBJ2-5	TRBV15	many	NA	CATSRDRQGGETQYF	TGTGCCACCAGCAGAGATCGACAGGGAGGGGAGACCCAGTACTTC
TRBJ2-5	TRBV19	NA	NA	CASSISPAQETQYF	TGTGCCAGTAGTATAAGCCCAGCCCAAGAGACCCAGTACTTC
TRBJ2-7	TRBV12-3/TRBV12-4	many	TRBD2	CASSRLAYEQYF	TGTGCCAGCAGTCGACTAGCGTACGAGCAGTACTTC